These 14 T cell receptor beta chains originate from one sample sequenced in a study of T cell responses to AZD1222 COVID-19 vaccine. Data came from immunoSEQ multiplex PCR; TCRdb stores just in-frame clones and leaves some out. The sample has under 150,000 clones, 89% seen once; the top ten hold approximately 8.8%. Sequenced here: peripheral blood, sampled 28 days after the second AZD1222 dose. The receptors shown here come from an adult who received the AZD1222 COVID-19 vaccine.

The chain links TRBV4-2 to TRBJ2-5; tentatively, D is TRBD2 (5 bases). The CDR3 spans 16 residues. The germline V and J ends were trimmed by 0 bases and 1 base, with 12 bases remaining between them. The germline gives CDR1 LGHNA, CDR2 YNFKEQ. The CDR3 reads CASSQDHGEPQETQYF. The CDR3 DNA reads TGTGCCAGCAGCCAAGATCACGGGGAACCCCAAGAGACCCAGTACTTC.

The chain has TRBV30 and TRBJ2-2; D remains unclear. Trimming left V 2 bases short and J 1 base short, with 5 bases between. Germline CDR1 GTSNPN, CDR2 SVGIG (reference sequence). The length of the CDR3 is 13 residues. CDR3 region: CAWSTMNTGELFF. Here the CDR3 DNA reads TGTGCCTGGAGTACCATGAACACCGGGGAGCTGTTTTTT.

The gene calls are TRBV7-3 and TRBJ2-1, with TRBD2 as a possible D gene (7 bases). Trimming shortened V by 0 bases and J by 10 bases, and 10 bases separated the two germline ends. The CDR3 length is 13 residues. Germline V gene lookup returns CDR1 SGHTA and CDR2 FQGTGA. Here the CDR3 DNA reads TGTGCCAGCAGCTTAACGACGGGGGGCGAGCAGTTCTTC. This gives the protein CASSLTTGGEQFF.

The chain recombines TRBV2 with TRBJ1-2; D gene unclear. Germline V gene sequence: CDR1 SNHLY, CDR2 FYNNEI. Deletions cut 4 bases from V and 0 bases from J, with 12 bases between. The CDR3 is 15 residues long. CDR3 sequence reads: CASSGVGRSNYGYTF. The CDR3, as DNA: TGTGCCAGCAGTGGGGTAGGGAGGTCTAACTATGGCTACACCTTC.

The CDR3 sequence: CASSPRGSASSYNEQFF. The DNA of the CDR3 is TGTGCCAGCAGCCCTCGGGGGAGCGCGAGCTCCTACAATGAGCAGTTCTTC. J is TRBJ2-1 and V is TRBV11-2, with D possibly matching TRBD2 (6 bases). CDR3 length: 17 amino acids. CDR1 is SGHAT and CDR2 is FQNNGV in the germline V gene. The V end lost 5 bases, the J end lost 0 bases, and 17 bases lay between the germline ends.

The V and J genes are TRBV19 and TRBJ1-4, with 7 bases identical to TRBD1. Germline-derived CDR1 and CDR2 are LNHDA and SQIVND (reference sequence). With 1 base clipped from V and 7 bases from J, the junction kept 6 bases outside the gene matches. The CDR3 length is 15 residues. The chain's CDR3 is CASSIVGTAGEKLFF. CDR3 sequence (DNA): TGTGCCAGTAGTATAGTAGGGACAGCGGGTGAAAAACTGTTTTTT.

The chain couples TRBV10-3 to TRBJ2-5, with 10 bases that match TRBD2. The germline CDR1 and CDR2 sequences are ENHRY and SYGVKD. The CDR3 totals 14 residues. J lost 3 bases, V lost 7 bases, and 5 bases had no gene match. Here the CDR3 reads CAIKKGLAEETQYF. The CDR3 bases are TGTGCCATCAAAAAAGGACTAGCGGAAGAGACCCAGTACTTC.

The gene calls are TRBV5-1 and TRBJ1-4; tentatively, D is TRBD1 (5 bases). This CDR3 region has 14 residues. Trimming removed 1 base at V and 6 bases at J, with 10 bases between. CDR1 and CDR2 from the germline V gene are SGHRS and YFSETQ. The CDR3 loop is CASSLISRDEKLFF. CDR3 DNA sequence: TGCGCCAGCAGCTTGATCTCCAGGGATGAAAAACTGTTTTTT.

The gene calls are TRBV6-4 and TRBJ2-3, with 13 nucleotides matching TRBD2. The CDR3 is made up of 17 amino acids. Germline trimming cut 2 bases from V and 5 bases from J; bases unmatched to any gene: 7. Germline V CDR1 and CDR2: MRHNA, SNTAGT. Written as DNA, the CDR3 is TGTGCCAGCAGTGACACGGGACTAGCGGGGTATGTAGATACGCAGTATTTT. Amino acids: CASSDTGLAGYVDTQYF.

The chain carries TRBV6-5 and TRBJ1-2, with D possibly being TRBD1 (5 bases). From germline, CDR1 is MNHEY and CDR2 SVGAGI. The ends were cut back, 2 bases at V and 7 bases at J, with 11 bases in the middle. The CDR3 has 13 amino acids. CDR3 DNA sequence: TGTGCCAGCAGTTACGCGGGGGTGGGTGGCTACACCTTC. This encodes CASSYAGVGGYTF.

CDR3 coding DNA: TGTGCCAGCAGCCTAGGACGGGCGGAGACCCAGTACTTC. Translation gives CASSLGRAETQYF. This chain connects TRBV14 to TRBJ2-5, with D uncertain. From germline, CDR1 is SGHDN and CDR2 FVKESK. V was clipped by 4 bases and J by 5 bases, with 11 bases between them. The CDR3 consists of 13 residues.

This chain joins TRBV5-5 and TRBJ2-3, with D possibly being TRBD1 or TRBD2 (5 bases each). Looked up from germline, CDR1 is SGHKS and CDR2 is YYEKEE (reference sequence). The CDR3 totals 15 residues. Trimming shortened V by 1 base and J by 6 bases, and 15 bases separated the two germline ends. The CDR3 spells CASSLKSEWGDTQYF. CDR3 DNA: TGTGCCAGCAGCTTGAAGAGCGAATGGGGGGATACGCAGTATTTT.

In this sample, this clone turned up a few times. The chain employs TRBV5-8 and TRBJ1-2; D may be TRBD1 (6 bases). The length of the CDR3 is 13 residues. The germline V gene has CDR1 SGHTS and CDR2 YDEGEE. Trimming shortened V by 4 bases and J by 4 bases, and 11 bases separated the two germline ends. The CDR3 bases are TGTGCCAGCAGCCAACAGGGCTCCTATGGCTACACCTTC. Amino acid sequence: CASSQQGSYGYTF. Full variable domain (outside the CDR3, taken from reference TRBV5-8 and TRBJ1-2): EAGVTQSPTHLIKTRGQQATLRCSPISGHTSVYWYQQALGLGLQFLLWYDEGEERNRGNFPPRFSGRQFPNYSSELNVNALELEDSALYLCASSQQGSYGYTFGSGTRLTVV.

This chain connects TRBV15 to TRBJ2-1; TRBD1 or TRBD2 may be the D gene (7 bases each). In germline, CDR1 is LNHNV, CDR2 YYDKDF (reference sequence). This CDR3 has 15 residues. The V and J ends lost 2 bases and 4 bases respectively, with 12 bases between them. The CDR3 loop reads CATSRQGGIYNEQFF. The CDR3 nucleotides read TGTGCCACCAGCAGACAGGGGGGGATTTACAATGAGCAGTTCTTC.